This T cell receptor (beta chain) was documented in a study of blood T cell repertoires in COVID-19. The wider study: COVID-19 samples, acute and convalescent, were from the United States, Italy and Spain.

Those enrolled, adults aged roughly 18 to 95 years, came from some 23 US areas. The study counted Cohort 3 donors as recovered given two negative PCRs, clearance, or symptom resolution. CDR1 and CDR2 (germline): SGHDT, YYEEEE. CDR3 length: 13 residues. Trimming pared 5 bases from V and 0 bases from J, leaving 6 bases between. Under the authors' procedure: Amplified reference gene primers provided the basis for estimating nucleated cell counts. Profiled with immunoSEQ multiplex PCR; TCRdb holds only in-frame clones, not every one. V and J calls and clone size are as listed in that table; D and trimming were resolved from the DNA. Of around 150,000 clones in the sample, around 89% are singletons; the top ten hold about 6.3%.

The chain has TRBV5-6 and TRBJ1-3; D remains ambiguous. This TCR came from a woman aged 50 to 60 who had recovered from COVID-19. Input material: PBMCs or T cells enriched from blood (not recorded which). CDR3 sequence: CASRQSSGNTIYF. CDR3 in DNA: TGTGCCAGCAGACAGAGCTCTGGAAACACCATATATTTT.